Presented here are 20 T cell receptor beta chains from one specimen sequenced in a study of CXCR3-negative and CXCR3-positive naive CD8 T cells. Broader study findings: Naive cells positive for CXCR3 carried more hydrophobic TRB CDR3s than CXCR3-negative ones.

UMI labels and 5' RACE were used to prepare the TRB cDNA libraries. TCRdb derives one entry per CDR3 protein from the 5' RACE reads, leaving out DNA. Here the sample table reports around 120,000 distinct CDR3 sequences. These receptors have no known antigen. Sequenced material: naive CXCR3+ CD8+ T cells from blood. Subset given: CD45RO-CCR7+CD27+CD95- naive CD8+ T cells expressing CXCR3 (TNR3+). These receptor sequences come from a human donor in good health. Some clones in this sample may be carry-over from other donors' samples.

The chain recombines TRBV15 with TRBJ2-3; TCRdb proposes TRBD1, but this gene call is untestable without DNA. The CDR3 contains 15 residues. Germline CDR1 is LNHNV and CDR2 is YYDKDF (reference sequence). CDR3 amino acids: CATSSSGTGPDTQYF.

The chain uses TRBV15 and TRBJ2-1; TCRdb lists TRBD1, though no DNA is available to test this call. CDR3 length: 17 residues. The germline CDR1 and CDR2 sequences are LNHNV and YYDKDF (reference sequence). The CDR3 sequence: CATSRDRAREGGNEQFF.

V and J are TRBV29-1 and TRBJ2-7; checking the TCRdb D call of TRBD2 is not possible without DNA. Germline CDR1 and CDR2: SQVTM and ANQGSEA. The CDR3 is 15 amino acids. CDR3: CSVETSTSGSYEQYF.

The rearrangement joins TRBV10-3 to TRBJ2-1; TCRdb's D call, TRBD1, is unchecked because there is no DNA. The V gene's germline CDR1 is ENHRY and CDR2 SYGVKD. This CDR3 contains 13 residues. CDR3 in amino acids: CAILKGDYNEQFF.

The CDR3 is CSARSSYDTEAFF. The rearrangement links TRBV20-1 to TRBJ1-1. The CDR3 contains 13 residues. Germline values: CDR1 DFQATT, CDR2 SNEGSKA (reference sequence).

J is TRBJ2-7 and V is TRBV7-9; TCRdb's D call, TRBD2, is unchecked because there is no DNA. Germline V CDR1 and CDR2: SEHNR, FQNEAQ (reference sequence). CDR3 length: 14 residues. The CDR3 region is CASSLIAGGYEQYF. Complete variable domain (other parts from reference TRBV7-9 and TRBJ2-7): DTGVSQNPRHKITKRGQNVTFRCDPISEHNRLYWYRQTLGQGPEFLTYFQNEAQLEKSRLLSDRFSAERPKGSFSTLEIQRTEQGDSAMYLCASSLIAGGYEQYFGPGTRLTVT.

The chain is built from TRBV6-5 and TRBJ2-3. The CDR3 has 16 amino acids. The germline V gene has CDR1 MNHEY and CDR2 SVGAGI. This chain's CDR3 is CASSYSLIGRTDTQYF.

The gene calls are TRBV5-6 and TRBJ2-3; TCRdb indicates TRBD1, and absent DNA this call remains unverified. This CDR3 is built from 12 residues. CDR1 is SGHDT and CDR2 is YYEEEE in the germline V gene. The CDR3 region is CASSRTGDTQYF. The complete variable domain, with remaining parts taken from reference TRBV5-6 and TRBJ2-3, reads DAGVTQSPTHLIKTRGQQVTLRCSPKSGHDTVSWYQQALGQGPQFIFQYYEEEERQRGNFPDRFSGHQFPNYSSELNVNALLLGDSALYLCASSRTGDTQYFGPGTRLTVL.

This sequence joins TRBV20-1 and TRBJ2-1; without DNA, the TCRdb call of TRBD1 cannot be checked. CDR1 is DFQATT and CDR2 is SNEGSKA in the germline V gene (reference sequence). This CDR3 is built from 14 residues. CDR3 region: CSARDISGYNEQFF.

This chain links TRBV9 with TRBJ2-7; TCRdb outputs TRBD1, but without DNA this stays unchecked. CDR3 size: 15 residues. Germline CDR1 reads SGDLS; CDR2 reads YYNGEE. CDR3 amino acids: CASSVDGGPEYEQYF.

J is TRBJ2-6 and V is TRBV7-9; TCRdb reports TRBD1, a call that lacks DNA to check it against. In germline, CDR1 is SEHNR, CDR2 FQNEAQ (reference sequence). The CDR3 loop spans 16 amino acids. The CDR3 reads CASSYITGAGANVLTF.

The chain uses TRBV12-3 or TRBV12-4 and TRBJ2-7. This CDR3 spans 12 amino acids. Here the CDR3 reads CASSLSEYEQYF.

V usage is TRBV9 and J usage is TRBJ1-2. The CDR3 is 14 residues long. Germline lookup yields CDR1 SGDLS and CDR2 YYNGEE. The CDR3: CASSEGSEGLGYTF.

The chain uses TRBV21-1 and TRBJ2-7. TRBV21-1 is a pseudogene locus. This CDR3 is 15 amino acids long. CDR3: CASRRRHPLLYEQYF.

J is TRBJ1-1 and V is TRBV29-1. The germline gives CDR1 SQVTM, CDR2 ANQGSEA. This CDR3 has 12 amino acids. The CDR3 here is CSVSPANTEAFF.

This sequence joins TRBV7-9 and TRBJ1-2; the D call of TRBD1 rests on TCRdb alone, since no DNA is present to check it. The V gene's germline CDR1 is SEHNR and CDR2 FQNEAQ (reference sequence). The CDR3 length is 14 residues. CDR3 residues: CASSSTGGDYGYTF.

The chain is built from TRBV28 and TRBJ2-3; the TCRdb call, TRBD1, lacks DNA for checking. This CDR3 has 15 amino acids. CDR1 and CDR2 (germline): MDHEN, SYDVKM. The CDR3 region is CASREKGFSTDTQYF.

This CDR3 reads CASSFEAQNEKLFF. The rearrangement links TRBV27 to TRBJ1-4; TCRdb names TRBD1, which stays unverified in the absence of DNA. CDR3 size: 14 residues. CDR1 MNHEY and CDR2 SMNVEV come from the germline V gene (reference sequence).

The chain couples TRBV27 to TRBJ1-5. Germline V CDR1 and CDR2: MNHEY, SMNVEV (reference sequence). CDR3 length: 13 amino acids. The CDR3: CASSLAIGQPQHF.

The J gene is TRBJ2-7, the V gene TRBV4-3; TCRdb outputs TRBD2, but without DNA this stays unchecked. The CDR3 has 16 residues. Germline assignment: CDR1 LGHNA and CDR2 YSLEER. CDR3 sequence reads: CASSHGTSGGVYEQYF.